The TCR beta chain under discussion was sequenced for a study of blood T cell repertoires in COVID-19. The CDR3 length is 16 residues. Losses at the gene ends were 4 bases for V and 4 bases for J; bases not matched to a gene: 7. Germline V gives CDR1 SGHRS, CDR2 YFSETQ. Original processing notes: The assay estimated nucleated cells by amplifying reference gene primers. The data were produced by immunoSEQ multiplex PCR, yet TCRdb's version contains in-frame clones alone and is incomplete. D and trimming were read from the DNA, whereas the V and J calls and clone size are those reported in that table. Of fewer than 300,000 clones listed, 75% to 85% were seen once; the top ten hold roughly 5%.

V usage is TRBV5-1 and J usage is TRBJ2-1, with TRBD2 matching over 11 bases. The specimen was peripheral blood. The origin of this receptor is a man between 45 and 60 years old with active or convalescent COVID-19. The CDR3 loop is CASSPEVAGGYNEQFF. In nucleotides, the CDR3 is TGCGCCAGCAGCCCTGAGGTAGCGGGGGGGTACAATGAGCAGTTCTTC.